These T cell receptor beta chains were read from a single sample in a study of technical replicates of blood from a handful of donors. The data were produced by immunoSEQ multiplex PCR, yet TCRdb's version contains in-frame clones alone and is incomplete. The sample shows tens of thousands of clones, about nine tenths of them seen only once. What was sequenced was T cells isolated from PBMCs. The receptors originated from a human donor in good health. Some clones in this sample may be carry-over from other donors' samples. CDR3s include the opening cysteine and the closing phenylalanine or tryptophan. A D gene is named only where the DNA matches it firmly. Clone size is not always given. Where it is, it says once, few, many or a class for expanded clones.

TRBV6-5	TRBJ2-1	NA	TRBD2	TGTGCCAGCAGCTCTAGCGGAAGCTCCTACAATGAGCAGTTCTTC	CASSSSGSSYNEQFF
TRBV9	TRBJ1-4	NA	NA	TGTGCCAGCAGCGTGGGGGGAGGCCAGAGGAATGAAAAACTGTTTTTT	CASSVGGGQRNEKLFF
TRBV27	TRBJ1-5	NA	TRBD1	TGTGCCAGCAGTTTTTATTGGGACAGGCCCCAGCATTTT	CASSFYWDRPQHF
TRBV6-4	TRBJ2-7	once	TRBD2	TGTGCCAGCAAGATCCCTCGGGGAGGGTCCTACGAGCAGTACTTC	CASKIPRGGSYEQYF
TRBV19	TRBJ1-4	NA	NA	TGTGCCAGTAGTAAGGTCAGGGCCGATGAAAAACTGTTTTTT	CASSKVRADEKLFF
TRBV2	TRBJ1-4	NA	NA	TGTGCCAGCAGGGAACACCAGAGGAGCAGACTGTTTTTT	CASREHQRSRLFF
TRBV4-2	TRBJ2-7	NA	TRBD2	TGTGCCAGCAGCCAAGATTATCCCGGGACTAGCGTAATTTACGAGCAGTACTTC	CASSQDYPGTSVIYEQYF
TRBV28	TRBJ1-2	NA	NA	TGTGCCAGCACGGCTATGGACAACGCTAACTATGGCTACACCTTC	CASTAMDNANYGYTF
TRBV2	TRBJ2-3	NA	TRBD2	TGTGCCAGCGAGCCAGCGGGAGTAACAGATACGCAGTATTTT	CASEPAGVTDTQYF
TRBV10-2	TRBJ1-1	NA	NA	TGCGCCAGCAGTGAACCGGGACATAACACTGAAGCTTTCTTT	CASSEPGHNTEAFF
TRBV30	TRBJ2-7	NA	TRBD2	TGTGCCTGGAGTGATATCCTTTTACTAGCGGGCTTCTACGAGCAGTACTTC	CAWSDILLLAGFYEQYF
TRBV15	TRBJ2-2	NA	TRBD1	TGTGCCACCAGCAGGACAGGGAGAACCGGGGAGCTGTTTTTT	CATSRTGRTGELFF
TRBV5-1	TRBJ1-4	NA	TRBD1	TGCGCCAGCCAAACTATCTCGGGACAGGGGAATGAAAAACTGTTTTTT	CASQTISGQGNEKLFF
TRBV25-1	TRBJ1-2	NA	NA	TGTGCCAGCAGTGCCGGGTTTGCTTTTACGTATGGCTACACCTTC	CASSAGFAFTYGYTF
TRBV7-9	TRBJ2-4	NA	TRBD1	TGTGCCAGCAGCTTAGGGACAGGGAACATTCAGTACTTC	CASSLGTGNIQYF
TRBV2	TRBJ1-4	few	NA	TGTGCCAGCAGTGAAGGCGGGCTTACTAATGAAAAACTGTTTTTT	CASSEGGLTNEKLFF
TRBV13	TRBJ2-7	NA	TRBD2	TGTGCCAGCAGCTTAGAGACTAGCGGGAGTTACGAGCAGTACTTC	CASSLETSGSYEQYF
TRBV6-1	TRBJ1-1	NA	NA	TGTGCCAGCAGTTTATGGCTGAACACTGAAGCTTTCTTT	CASSLWLNTEAFF
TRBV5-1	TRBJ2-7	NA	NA	TGCGCCAGCAGCCCCGGACTAGAGCAGTACTTC	CASSPGLEQYF
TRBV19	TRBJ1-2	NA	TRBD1	TGTGCCAGTAGTATAGTAAGGGACAGGATGGATGGCTACACCTTC	CASSIVRDRMDGYTF
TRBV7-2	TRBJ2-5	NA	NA	TGTGCCAGCAGCTTCAACGGAGCGGGAGAGACCCAGTACTTC	CASSFNGAGETQYF
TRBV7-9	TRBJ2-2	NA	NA	TGTGCCAGCAGCTTCTTGGAGGCCACCGGGGAGCTGTTTTTT	CASSFLEATGELFF
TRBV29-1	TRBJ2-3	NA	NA	TGCAGCGTTGATCCCGGGTTCCATAGCACAGATACGCAGTATTTT	CSVDPGFHSTDTQYF
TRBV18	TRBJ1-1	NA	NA	TGTGCCAGCTCACCAACTAGACAAATGAACACTGAAGCTTTCTTT	CASSPTRQMNTEAFF
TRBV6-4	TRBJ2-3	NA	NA	TGTGCCAGCAGTGACCGAATACGGGAGAGCACAGATACGCAGTATTTT	CASSDRIRESTDTQYF
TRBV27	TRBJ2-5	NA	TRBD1	TGTGCCAGCAGTTCCCCTCGACAGGGGGAGACCCAGTACTTC	CASSSPRQGETQYF
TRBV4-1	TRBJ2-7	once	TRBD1	TGCGCCAGCAGCCCCGGACAGGTATTCTACGAGCAGTACTTC	CASSPGQVFYEQYF
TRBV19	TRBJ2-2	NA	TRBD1	TGTGCCAGTACCACCCCGGGACAGGGGCGGTCCGGGGAGCTGTTTTTT	CASTTPGQGRSGELFF
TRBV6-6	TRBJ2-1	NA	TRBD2	TGTGCCAGCCCTCCTCTTGGCGGGAGAACATACAATGAGCAGTTCTTC	CASPPLGGRTYNEQFF
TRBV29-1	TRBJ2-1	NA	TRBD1	TGCAGCGCTGACGGGACAGGGGATAGCTACAATGAGCAGTTCTTC	CSADGTGDSYNEQFF
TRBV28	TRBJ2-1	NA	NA	TGTGCCAGCAGTTTCTACCCTAGCTCGGCAGAGCAGTTCTTC	CASSFYPSSAEQFF
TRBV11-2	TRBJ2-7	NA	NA	TGTGCCAGCAGCTTAGTATCGGGGAGCTACGAGCAGTACTTC	CASSLVSGSYEQYF
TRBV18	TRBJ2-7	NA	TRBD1	TGTGCCAGCTCACCACCGAGGACAGGGGTGGGGGACGAGCAGTACTTC	CASSPPRTGVGDEQYF
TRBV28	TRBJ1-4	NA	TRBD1	TGTGCCAGCAGGTTGACAGGGGGTTCAACTAATGAAAAACTGTTTTTT	CASRLTGGSTNEKLFF
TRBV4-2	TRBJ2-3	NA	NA	TGTGCCAGCAGCCAAGGCCCCGCTGAGACGCAGTATTTT	CASSQGPAETQYF
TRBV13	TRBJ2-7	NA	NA	TGTGCCAGCAGCGGGGACGGGGGGGACAGATCCTACGAGCAGTACTTC	CASSGDGGDRSYEQYF
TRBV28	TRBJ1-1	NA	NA	TGTGCCAGCAGTTTCTCGAGGGACACTGAAGCTTTCTTT	CASSFSRDTEAFF
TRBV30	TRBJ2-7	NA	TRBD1	TGTGCCTGGGGGGACAGATCCTACGAGCAGTACTTC	CAWGDRSYEQYF
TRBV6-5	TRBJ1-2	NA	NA	TGTGCCAGCAGTCCGGGAGAGACCAACTATGGCTACACCTTC	CASSPGETNYGYTF
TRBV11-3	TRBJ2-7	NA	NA	TGTGCCAGCAGCTTAGGGGTGTCGGGGGTCTACGAGCAGTACTTC	CASSLGVSGVYEQYF
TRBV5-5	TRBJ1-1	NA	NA	TGTGCCAGCAGCTTGTCTCCCGGCGGCACTGAAGCTTTCTTT	CASSLSPGGTEAFF
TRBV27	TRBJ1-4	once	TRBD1	TGTGCCAGCAGAAGGACAGGGGCGGATGAAAAACTGTTTTTT	CASRRTGADEKLFF
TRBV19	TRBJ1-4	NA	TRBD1	TGTGCCAGTACTCCCGGGACAGGGTATGAAAAACTGTTTTTT	CASTPGTGYEKLFF
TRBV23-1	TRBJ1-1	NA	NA	TGCGCCAGCAGTCAATCCCCATCAGGGGCTCGGACCAGATGGGCTTTCTTT	CASSQSPSGARTRWAFF
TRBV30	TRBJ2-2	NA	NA	TGTGCCTGGAGTCAGGCCAGAAACACCGGGGAGCTGTTTTTT	CAWSQARNTGELFF
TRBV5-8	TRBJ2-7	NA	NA	TGTGCCAGCAGCTCTAGAACCGGGATAGATTACGAGCAGTACTTC	CASSSRTGIDYEQYF
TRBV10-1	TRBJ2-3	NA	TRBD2	TGCGCCAGCTCTAAAGCGGGAAGAACAGATACGCAGTATTTT	CASSKAGRTDTQYF
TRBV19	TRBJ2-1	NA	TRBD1	TGTGCCAGTAGTAGGGACAGGTACAATGAGCAGTTCTTC	CASSRDRYNEQFF
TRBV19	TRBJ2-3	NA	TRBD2	TGTGCCAGTAGTATACTAGCGGGAGACCTACTTTTCACAGATACGCAGTATTTT	CASSILAGDLLFTDTQYF
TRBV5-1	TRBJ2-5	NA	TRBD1	TGCGCCAGCAGCTTCGAATGGACAGGAGGTCCAGAGACCCAGTACTTC	CASSFEWTGGPETQYF
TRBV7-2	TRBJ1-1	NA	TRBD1	TGTGCCAGCAGCACCTTACAGGGGAGGAGTGAAGCTTTCTTT	CASSTLQGRSEAFF
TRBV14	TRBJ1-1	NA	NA	TGTGCCAGCAAATTACAGGAATGGAACACTGAAGCTTTCTTT	CASKLQEWNTEAFF
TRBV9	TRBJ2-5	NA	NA	TGTGCCAGCAGCGTAGGAGGAGAGAGCCTAGAGACCCAGTACTTC	CASSVGGESLETQYF
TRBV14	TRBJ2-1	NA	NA	TGTGCCAGCAGCCAACGCTTGAGCTCCTACAATGAGCAGTTCTTC	CASSQRLSSYNEQFF
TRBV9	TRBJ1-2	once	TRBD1	TGTGCCAGCAGCGGGGAAGGGGGACAGGGCTCCTATGGCTACACCTTC	CASSGEGGQGSYGYTF
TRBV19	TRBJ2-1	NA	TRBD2	TGTGCCAGTAGTATCCTCCCGACTAGCGATGAGCAGTTCTTC	CASSILPTSDEQFF
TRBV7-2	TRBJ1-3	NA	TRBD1	TGTGCCAGCAGCCTGGAGGCAGGGGGAGTCGCTGGAAACACCATATATTTT	CASSLEAGGVAGNTIYF